The 2 T cell receptor beta chains presented below share a single source sample, sequenced in a study of vaccination effects on CD4 cells after COVID-19. Sequencing was performed with immunoSEQ multiplex PCR; in TCRdb, only in-frame clones are kept and a portion is missing. This repertoire shows about 36,000 clones, about two thirds found once; its top ten account for about 18%. Their target antigens are unknown. Under the ViraFEST assay, PBMC were stimulated with viral peptide pools so that antigen-specific CD4+ T cells expanded. Sequencing was performed afterwards. After roughly ten days in culture, the CD4+ T cells were isolated. SARS-CoV-2 infected the person between March and December 2020, as confirmed by PCR. The sample here was CD4+ T cells from PBMCs cultured with HCoV-NL63 spike peptides, taken before COVID-19 vaccination. The origin of the receptors is a human donor who had a prior SARS-CoV-2 infection.

The V call is TRBV29-1, the J call TRBJ1-1; no reliable D call. Trimming stripped 7 bases from V and 5 bases from J, with 17 bases between. This CDR3 has 13 amino acids. Germline V gene data show CDR1 as SQVTM and CDR2 as ANQGSEA. The CDR3 DNA reads TGCAGCGCCGGCCACGGGATGGGGACTGAAGCTTTCTTT. This encodes CSAGHGMGTEAFF.

The chain recombines TRBV7-2 with TRBJ1-1; D remains unclear. The CDR3 is 15 amino acids. The germline gives CDR1 SGHTA, CDR2 FQGNSA. V gave up 0 bases and J gave up 1 base, with 9 bases separating them. The CDR3 region is CASSLAVVQNTEAFF. As DNA, the CDR3 is TGTGCCAGCAGCTTAGCCGTAGTCCAGAACACTGAAGCTTTCTTT.